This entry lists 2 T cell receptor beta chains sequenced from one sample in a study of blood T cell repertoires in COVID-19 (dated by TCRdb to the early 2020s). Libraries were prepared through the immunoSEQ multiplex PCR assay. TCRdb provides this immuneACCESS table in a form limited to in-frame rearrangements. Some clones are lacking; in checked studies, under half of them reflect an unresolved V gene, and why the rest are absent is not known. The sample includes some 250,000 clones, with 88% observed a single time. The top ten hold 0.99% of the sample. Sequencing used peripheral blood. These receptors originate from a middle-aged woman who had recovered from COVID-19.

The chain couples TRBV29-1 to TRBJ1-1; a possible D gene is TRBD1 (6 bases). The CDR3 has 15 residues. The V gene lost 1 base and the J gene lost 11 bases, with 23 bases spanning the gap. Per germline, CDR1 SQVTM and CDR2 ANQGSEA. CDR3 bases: TGCAGCGTTGAAGGATTTGGAGACAGGCCGTTCATCGCTTTCTTT. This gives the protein CSVEGFGDRPFIAFF. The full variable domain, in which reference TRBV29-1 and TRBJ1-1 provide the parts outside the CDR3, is SAVISQKPSRDICQRGTSLTIQCQVDSQVTMMFWYRQQPGQSLTLIATANQGSEATYESGFVIDKFPISRPNLTFSTLTVSNMSPEDSSIYLCSVEGFGDRPFIAFFGQGTRLTVV.

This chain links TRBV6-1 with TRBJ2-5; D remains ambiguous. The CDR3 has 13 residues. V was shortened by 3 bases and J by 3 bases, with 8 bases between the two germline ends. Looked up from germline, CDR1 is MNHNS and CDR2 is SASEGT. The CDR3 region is CASSDRSKETQYF. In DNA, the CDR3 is TGTGCCAGCAGTGACAGATCGAAAGAGACCCAGTACTTC.